The rows below give T cell receptor beta chains drawn from one sample of a study of T cell responses to AZD1222 COVID-19 vaccine. Profiling relied on immunoSEQ multiplex PCR, and the TCRdb table lists in-frame clones only, not all of them. Seen here are approximately 60,000 clones, approximately 86% observed once, and the top ten hold roughly a sixth. Sequences were derived from peripheral blood, sampled on day 0 of AZD1222 vaccination. The receptors originated from an adult in good health. Both conserved end residues are part of each CDR3. The order of the fields is J gene, CDR3 length, D gene, V gene, clone size, CDR3 protein, CDR3 DNA. The D gene is left open where the match is weak. Clone size is given for some rows only: seen once, a few or many times, or a class if the clone is expanded.

>TRBJ2-3|16|-|TRBV11-3|-
CASSPSQRGYTDTQYF
TGTGCCAGCAGCCCTAGCCAACGAGGCTACACAGATACGCAGTATTTT
>TRBJ1-6|14|-|TRBV2|-
CASSLQTVDSPLHF
TGTGCCAGCAGCCTCCAGACGGTAGATTCACCCCTCCACTTT
>TRBJ2-3|15|-|TRBV4-2|-
CASSQGEQSTDTQYF
TGTGCCAGCAGCCAAGGTGAGCAGAGCACAGATACGCAGTATTTT
>TRBJ2-7|16|-|TRBV11-2|-
CASSHNEIGSYYEQYF
TGTGCCAGCAGCCACAATGAGATCGGGAGTTACTACGAGCAGTACTTC
>TRBJ2-2|14|TRBD2|TRBV6-5|once
CASRLAGGTGELFF
TGTGCCAGCAGACTAGCGGGGGGCACCGGGGAGCTGTTTTTT
>TRBJ1-2|13|TRBD1|TRBV29-1|-
CSVNRGGIDGYTF
TGCAGCGTAAACAGGGGCGGAATCGATGGCTACACCTTC
>TRBJ1-6|16|TRBD1|TRBV9|-
CASSRTGEPYNSPLHF
TGTGCCAGCAGCAGGACAGGGGAACCCTATAATTCACCCCTCCACTTT
>TRBJ1-2|16|TRBD1|TRBV4-3|once
CASSQDPTGGGYGYTF
TGCGCCAGCAGCCAAGACCCGACAGGGGGCGGCTATGGCTACACCTTC
>TRBJ2-7|14|TRBD1|TRBV5-1|-
CASSSGTGPYEQYF
TGCGCCAGCAGCAGCGGGACAGGGCCCTACGAGCAGTACTTC
>TRBJ1-5|13|-|TRBV2|-
CAISGDSNQPQHF
TGTGCCATCTCAGGGGATAGCAATCAGCCCCAGCATTTT
>TRBJ2-1|20|TRBD2|TRBV24-1|-
CATSDHRLAGVFSSYNEQFF
TGTGCCACCAGTGACCACCGACTAGCGGGAGTCTTCTCCTCCTACAATGAGCAGTTCTTC
>TRBJ1-2|14|TRBD1|TRBV19|-
CASRSQGAHYGYTF
TGTGCCAGTAGGAGCCAGGGGGCACACTATGGCTACACCTTC
>TRBJ2-1|18|TRBD2|TRBV5-1|-
CASTLGTSGRAVYNEQFF
TGCGCCAGCACCCTAGGGACTAGCGGGAGGGCTGTCTACAATGAGCAGTTCTTC
>TRBJ1-2|15|-|TRBV2|once
CASSDPSFANYGYTF
TGTGCCAGCAGTGACCCGAGCTTCGCGAACTATGGCTACACCTTC
>TRBJ1-2|17|TRBD1|TRBV7-2|-
CASTPGSTGGLAYGYTF
TGTGCCAGCACCCCCGGTTCGACAGGGGGCCTTGCCTATGGCTACACCTTC
>TRBJ1-2|13|-|TRBV6-5|-
CASHPGDTHGYTF
TGTGCCAGCCACCCTGGGGACACTCATGGCTACACCTTC
>TRBJ1-4|14|-|TRBV7-9|once
CASSRLGGNEKLFF
TGTGCCAGCAGCCGACTGGGGGGGAATGAAAAACTGTTTTTT
>TRBJ2-3|13|-|TRBV6-2/TRBV6-3|few
CASSHRETDTQYF
TGTGCCAGCAGCCACAGGGAAACAGATACGCAGTATTTT
>TRBJ1-2|16|TRBD1|TRBV6-1|-
CASSVGTVQSAGGYTF
TGTGCCAGCAGTGTAGGGACAGTGCAGTCCGCCGGAGGCTACACCTTC
>TRBJ1-2|15|TRBD1|TRBV6-5|-
CASSYYSPDRRGYTF
TGTGCCAGCAGTTACTACTCGCCGGACAGGAGGGGCTACACCTTC
>TRBJ1-1|14|TRBD1|TRBV7-9|-
CASSSTGGDTEAFF
TGTGCCAGCAGCTCGACAGGGGGTGACACTGAAGCTTTCTTT
>TRBJ1-3|16|TRBD1|TRBV5-4|-
CASSLGQGRMGNTIYF
TGTGCCAGCAGCTTGGGACAGGGCAGGATGGGAAACACCATATATTTT
>TRBJ1-3|15|-|TRBV18|-
CASSQYSEAGNTIYF
TGTGCCAGCTCACAATATTCGGAGGCTGGAAACACCATATATTTT
>TRBJ2-7|13|-|TRBV3-1/TRBV3-2|-
CASSPGSLGEQYF
TGTGCCAGCAGTCCCGGGTCGTTGGGCGAGCAGTACTTC
>TRBJ2-1|17|-|TRBV10-1|once
CASRSGCAEGRGNEQFF
TGCGCCAGCCGTTCTGGTTGCGCGGAGGGCCGGGGCAATGAGCAGTTCTTC
>TRBJ1-2|14|-|TRBV7-9|-
CASSLDATGYGYTF
TGTGCCAGCAGCTTAGACGCTACAGGCTATGGCTACACCTTC
>TRBJ2-3|16|TRBD2|TRBV7-6|-
CASSLLAGEVTDTQYF
TGTGCCAGCAGCCTACTAGCGGGAGAGGTCACAGATACGCAGTATTTT
>TRBJ2-7|16|-|TRBV28|-
CASSLTGRGNSYEQYF
TGTGCCAGCAGTCTCACGGGACGAGGAAACTCCTACGAGCAGTACTTC
>TRBJ1-1|15|-|TRBV7-3|-
CASSLTTRMNTEAFF
TGTGCCAGCAGCTTAACAACGAGGATGAACACTGAAGCTTTCTTT
>TRBJ1-2|17|-|TRBV28|-
CASSARLGKGAGYGYTF
TGTGCCAGCAGTGCCCGGTTGGGCAAAGGGGCTGGCTATGGCTACACCTTC
>TRBJ1-1|14|-|TRBV11-1|-
CASSFETVNTEAFF
TGTGCCAGCAGCTTTGAGACAGTGAACACTGAAGCTTTCTTT
>TRBJ1-5|14|-|TRBV7-2|-
CASSLEAGNQPQHF
TGTGCCAGCAGCTTAGAGGCGGGGAATCAGCCCCAGCATTTT
>TRBJ1-6|16|TRBD1|TRBV30|once
CAWRYGSQGVNSPLHF
TGTGCCTGGAGATACGGAAGTCAGGGGGTAAATTCACCCCTCCACTTT
>TRBJ2-4|15|TRBD1|TRBV19|-
CASSRTGLAKNIQYF
TGTGCCAGTAGTAGGACAGGGCTAGCCAAAAACATTCAGTACTTC
>TRBJ2-1|17|TRBD2|TRBV7-9|-
CASSTIAGAAIYNEQFF
TGTGCCAGCAGCACTATAGCGGGAGCAGCCATCTACAATGAGCAGTTCTTC
>TRBJ2-5|15|-|TRBV9|-
CASSVGVVLTETQYF
TGTGCCAGCAGCGTAGGCGTGGTACTAACAGAGACCCAGTACTTC
>TRBJ2-4|16|-|TRBV5-1|-
CASSLQGPQTINIQYF
TGCGCCAGCAGCTTGCAAGGACCGCAGACTATAAACATTCAGTACTTC
>TRBJ2-6|20|TRBD1|TRBV6-2/TRBV6-3|-
CASSTPPGTGAPTGANVLTF
TGTGCCAGCAGTACACCTCCCGGGACAGGGGCCCCAACTGGGGCCAACGTCCTGACTTTC
>TRBJ2-3|18|TRBD2|TRBV5-1|few
CASSISGTSGRARDTQYF
TGCGCCAGCAGCATTTCCGGGACTAGCGGGAGGGCCAGGGATACGCAGTATTTT
>TRBJ2-1|11|-|TRBV19|-
CASRHDYEQFF
TGTGCCAGTAGGCACGACTATGAGCAGTTCTTC
>TRBJ2-3|18|-|TRBV19|-
CASMSSRRQSNPTDTQYF
TGTGCCAGTATGTCATCCCGGCGACAGTCTAATCCCACAGATACGCAGTATTTT
>TRBJ1-2|14|TRBD1|TRBV6-6|-
CASTLGQGNYGYTF
TGTGCCAGCACCCTCGGACAGGGAAACTATGGCTACACCTTC
>TRBJ2-5|12|-|TRBV5-4|-
CASSSRGETQYF
TGTGCCAGCAGCTCCCGGGGGGAGACCCAGTACTTC
>TRBJ1-4|11|-|TRBV11-2|-
CASSFYEKLFF
TGTGCCAGCAGCTTCTATGAAAAACTGTTTTTT
>TRBJ1-5|15|-|TRBV28|-
CASSLPQGTNQPQHF
TGTGCCAGCAGTTTACCCCAGGGTACCAATCAGCCCCAGCATTTT
>TRBJ1-4|12|-|TRBV6-5|-
CASSQDREKLFF
TGTGCCAGCAGTCAGGATCGCGAAAAACTGTTTTTT
>TRBJ2-7|14|TRBD1|TRBV5-1|-
CASSSRDRSYEQYF
TGCGCCAGCAGCAGTCGGGACAGGTCCTACGAGCAGTACTTC
>TRBJ1-1|16|-|TRBV28|-
CASSLWSQVMNTEAFF
TGTGCCAGCAGTTTATGGAGTCAGGTGATGAACACTGAAGCTTTCTTT
>TRBJ2-1|18|TRBD2|TRBV11-2|-
CASSHIGVGTTLYNEQFF
TGTGCCAGCAGTCATATTGGGGTGGGGACTACACTCTACAATGAGCAGTTCTTC
>TRBJ1-1|12|-|TRBV28|-
CAVSLWGTEAFF
TGTGCCGTCTCCCTTTGGGGCACTGAAGCTTTCTTT
>TRBJ2-2|13|-|TRBV30|-
CAWGDINTGELFF
TGTGCCTGGGGGGACATAAACACCGGGGAGCTGTTTTTT